This T cell receptor beta chain was captured in a study of blood T cell repertoires in COVID-19. Study context: Sites across the United States, Italy and Spain contributed samples from acute and convalescent COVID-19.

The CDR3 sequence is 18 residues long. V gave up 4 bases and J gave up 7 bases; unmatched junction bases: 10. Germline CDR1 reads KGHDR; CDR2 reads SFDVKD. Repertoires were generated with immunoSEQ multiplex PCR, while TCRdb's copy carries only in-frame clones and drops some. This table has 160,000 or so clones, 82% appearing once. The specimen sequenced was peripheral blood. The genes are TRBV24-1 and TRBJ2-1; 15 nucleotides align to TRBD2. The clonotype originates from a woman in her sixties or seventies with acute or convalescent COVID-19. CDR3 in amino acids: CATSDPRTSGRAFNEQFF. The CDR3 DNA sequence: TGTGCCACCAGTGACCCAAGGACTAGCGGGAGGGCCTTTAATGAGCAGTTCTTC.